This is a list of T cell receptor beta chains from one sample in a study of cytomegalovirus exposure and HLA in healthy donors. The repertoire was sequenced with immunoSEQ multiplex PCR; TCRdb's copy has only in-frame clones and lacks some. The table records 90,000 to 150,000 clones, about 8% of them present only once. The sequenced sample was PBMCs. The receptors originated from a woman aged 35 to 49 in good health and CMV-seropositive. Both conserved end residues are part of each CDR3. Each record gives: clone size, D gene, J gene, V gene, CDR3 protein, CDR3 DNA. D genes are given only for firm matches. A clone size is listed for some rows: how often the clone was seen (once, few, many), or a class if it is expanded.

clone size: NA
D gene: TRBD1
J gene: TRBJ1-1
V gene: TRBV6-1
CDR3 protein: CASSVQAGQASNTEAFF
CDR3 DNA: TGTGCCAGCAGTGTTCAGGCTGGACAGGCTTCGAACACTGAAGCTTTCTTT

clone size: NA
D gene: TRBD2
J gene: TRBJ2-1
V gene: TRBV7-9
CDR3 protein: CASSPGRRDNEQFF
CDR3 DNA: TGTGCCAGCAGCCCCGGGAGGCGAGACAATGAGCAGTTCTTC

clone size: few
D gene: TRBD2
J gene: TRBJ2-3
V gene: TRBV10-2
CDR3 protein: CASRGGTPLRGGSDTQYF
CDR3 DNA: TGCGCCAGCAGGGGTGGCACGCCGTTACGGGGGGGCTCAGATACGCAGTATTTT

clone size: NA
D gene: TRBD1
J gene: TRBJ2-7
V gene: TRBV7-6
CDR3 protein: CASSLRAGTGEFEQYF
CDR3 DNA: TGTGCCAGCAGCTTAAGGGCCGGGACAGGAGAATTCGAGCAGTACTTC

clone size: few
D gene: NA
J gene: TRBJ1-6
V gene: TRBV27
CDR3 protein: CASSLRGRNSPLHF
CDR3 DNA: TGTGCCAGCAGTTTAAGGGGCCGAAATTCACCCCTCCACTTT

clone size: few
D gene: NA
J gene: TRBJ1-5
V gene: TRBV19
CDR3 protein: CASTLGEGRGNQPQHF
CDR3 DNA: TGTGCCAGTACTCTCGGAGAGGGCCGGGGCAATCAGCCCCAGCATTTT

clone size: few
D gene: TRBD2
J gene: TRBJ2-7
V gene: TRBV30
CDR3 protein: CAWSPGTTYEQYF
CDR3 DNA: TGTGCCTGGAGCCCCGGGACTACCTACGAGCAGTACTTC

clone size: NA
D gene: NA
J gene: TRBJ1-2
V gene: TRBV5-6
CDR3 protein: CASSLEAVYGYTF
CDR3 DNA: TGTGCCAGCAGCTTGGAGGCGGTCTATGGCTACACCTTC

clone size: few
D gene: NA
J gene: TRBJ1-6
V gene: TRBV18
CDR3 protein: CASSPTHSPLHF
CDR3 DNA: TGTGCCAGCTCACCCACACATTCACCCCTCCACTTT

clone size: few
D gene: TRBD1
J gene: TRBJ1-6
V gene: TRBV27
CDR3 protein: CASTKGQGGSPLHF
CDR3 DNA: TGTGCCAGCACCAAGGGACAGGGAGGTTCACCCCTCCACTTT

clone size: NA
D gene: NA
J gene: TRBJ1-3
V gene: TRBV5-1
CDR3 protein: CASSLTGITRNTIYF
CDR3 DNA: TGCGCCAGCAGCTTAACAGGGATTACGAGAAACACCATATATTTT

clone size: few
D gene: TRBD1
J gene: TRBJ1-4
V gene: TRBV7-6
CDR3 protein: CASSLLQGAGEKLFF
CDR3 DNA: TGTGCCAGCAGCTTGTTACAGGGGGCAGGGGAAAAACTGTTTTTT

clone size: few
D gene: NA
J gene: TRBJ2-7
V gene: TRBV4-1
CDR3 protein: CASSQWAADEQYF
CDR3 DNA: TGCGCCAGCAGCCAGTGGGCTGCAGACGAGCAGTACTTC

clone size: NA
D gene: NA
J gene: TRBJ2-3
V gene: TRBV5-6
CDR3 protein: CASSLGADTDTQYF
CDR3 DNA: TGTGCCAGCAGCTTGGGAGCGGACACAGATACGCAGTATTTT

clone size: NA
D gene: NA
J gene: TRBJ2-1
V gene: TRBV7-2
CDR3 protein: CASSFSGQTNEQFF
CDR3 DNA: TGTGCCAGCAGCTTTTCAGGACAGACCAATGAGCAGTTCTTC

clone size: NA
D gene: NA
J gene: TRBJ1-6
V gene: TRBV27
CDR3 protein: CASSRDNRGFGNSPLHF
CDR3 DNA: TGTGCCAGCAGCCGAGACAATCGGGGGTTCGGTAATTCACCCCTCCACTTT

clone size: NA
D gene: NA
J gene: TRBJ1-2
V gene: TRBV29-1
CDR3 protein: CSVDGDYGYTF
CDR3 DNA: TGCAGCGTTGACGGTGACTATGGCTACACCTTC

clone size: NA
D gene: TRBD1
J gene: TRBJ1-2
V gene: TRBV7-3
CDR3 protein: CASSLAGQGATNYGYTF
CDR3 DNA: TGTGCCAGCAGCTTAGCGGGACAGGGGGCTACTAACTATGGCTACACCTTC

clone size: NA
D gene: NA
J gene: TRBJ1-2
V gene: TRBV5-4
CDR3 protein: CASSPGVAGGYGYTF
CDR3 DNA: TGTGCCAGCAGCCCGGGGGTGGCAGGCGGCTATGGCTACACCTTC

clone size: few
D gene: TRBD1
J gene: TRBJ1-2
V gene: TRBV5-5
CDR3 protein: CASSSNAGGSVRGGYTF
CDR3 DNA: TGTGCCAGCAGCTCAAACGCAGGGGGCAGCGTCCGAGGGGGCTACACCTTC

clone size: NA
D gene: TRBD1
J gene: TRBJ2-7
V gene: TRBV10-3
CDR3 protein: CAISRLDRGSEQYF
CDR3 DNA: TGTGCCATCAGCCGGCTGGACAGGGGAAGCGAGCAGTACTTC

clone size: few
D gene: NA
J gene: TRBJ2-1
V gene: TRBV25-1
CDR3 protein: CATYSGAKQFF
CDR3 DNA: TGTGCCACCTACTCAGGCGCCAAGCAGTTCTTC

clone size: NA
D gene: NA
J gene: TRBJ1-2
V gene: TRBV4-1
CDR3 protein: CASSQPREGNYGYTF
CDR3 DNA: TGCGCCAGCAGCCAACCGCGGGAGGGGAACTATGGCTACACCTTC